The rows below give T cell receptor beta chains drawn from one sample of a study of response to subunit inactivated influenza vaccine. In TCRdb, the RT-PCR reads were re-called with MiXCR into one record per CDR3 protein. The top ten clones hold about 10% of a sample with 550,000 to 600,000 distinct CDR3 sequences, roughly 10% of them seen once. The specimen comprised PBMCs from blood, sampled on the day of vaccination. These receptors were collected from a man between 50 and 59 years old who received an inactivated influenza vaccine. Both conserved end residues are part of each CDR3. D genes are given only for firm matches. Some rows have no size entry. The others give once, few or many, or a class for an expanded clone.

cdr3_aa | cdr3_nt | j_call | d_call | clone_size | v_call
CSTGTDPDVQYF | TGCAGTACAGGGACTGATCCAGACGTGCAGTACTTC | TRBJ2-7 | NA | NA | TRBV20-1
CASSRVWTGSSYEQYF | TGTGCCAGCAGTCGCGTCTGGACAGGCAGCTCCTACGAGCAGTACTTC | TRBJ2-7 | TRBD1 | NA | TRBV28
CASSYRPGTGGEKLFF | TGTGCCAGCAGTTACAGACCCGGGACAGGAGGGGAAAAACTGTTTTTT | TRBJ1-4 | TRBD1 | NA | TRBV6-5
CASRPSSGGDSYEQYF | TGTGCCAGCAGGCCCTCTAGCGGGGGGGATTCCTACGAGCAGTACTTC | TRBJ2-7 | TRBD2 | few | TRBV6-1
CSVEDRQGRGTGELFF | TGCAGCGTTGAAGATCGACAGGGAAGGGGTACCGGGGAGCTGTTTTTT | TRBJ2-2 | TRBD1 | few | TRBV29-1
CASSLSWNTEAFF | TGTGCCAGCAGCTTGAGCTGGAACACTGAAGCTTTCTTT | TRBJ1-1 | NA | NA | TRBV7-2
CASSQGDSLQETQYF | TGTGCCAGCAGCCAAGGGGACAGCCTCCAAGAGACCCAGTACTTC | TRBJ2-5 | TRBD1 | NA | TRBV3-1
CASSVTGVADTQYF | TGTGCCAGCAGTGTGACAGGGGTGGCAGATACGCAGTATTTT | TRBJ2-3 | TRBD1 | few | TRBV9
CASSLAWGEIAYEQYF | TGTGCCAGCAGCTTAGCCTGGGGGGAGATTGCCTACGAGCAGTACTTC | TRBJ2-7 | NA | NA | TRBV7-2
CASSGTADEKLFF | TGTGCCAGCAGCGGCACGGCAGATGAAAAACTGTTTTTT | TRBJ1-4 | NA | NA | TRBV5-5
CASSFGAENIQYF | TGTGCCAGCAGTTTTGGGGCAGAAAACATTCAGTACTTC | TRBJ2-4 | NA | few | TRBV27
CSVVRGNYGYTF | TGCAGCGTTGTACGGGGGAACTATGGCTACACCTTC | TRBJ1-2 | NA | few | TRBV29-1
CSVSPGVNTEAFF | TGCAGTGTCAGCCCCGGGGTGAACACTGAAGCTTTCTTT | TRBJ1-1 | NA | many | TRBV20-1
CASSYAVRPGGELFF | TGTGCCAGCAGTTATGCCGTAAGGCCTGGCGGGGAGCTGTTTTTT | TRBJ2-2 | NA | many | TRBV6-5
CASSDRPGLTYEQYF | TGTGCCAGCAGTGATAGGCCAGGGCTCACCTACGAGCAGTACTTC | TRBJ2-7 | NA | once | TRBV6-1
CASVGLRETQYF | TGTGCCAGCGTCGGTCTTCGCGAGACCCAGTACTTC | TRBJ2-5 | NA | NA | TRBV7-9
CAWSGKGVLNQFF | TGTGCCTGGAGTGGTAAAGGTGTTCTGAACCAGTTCTTC | TRBJ2-1 | NA | many | TRBV30
CASNPGGGTQYF | TGTGCCAGCAACCCCGGGGGTGGGACCCAGTACTTC | TRBJ2-5 | NA | once | TRBV7-9
CASSSSRDPDEQYF | TGTGCCAGCAGCTCCTCCCGGGACCCAGACGAGCAGTACTTC | TRBJ2-7 | NA | NA | TRBV7-9
CASSPVTPYEQFF | TGTGCCAGCTCACCAGTCACTCCCTATGAGCAGTTCTTC | TRBJ2-1 | NA | many | TRBV18
CASSLPASSPKQFF | TGTGCCAGCAGCTTACCGGCTAGCTCCCCTAAGCAGTTCTTC | TRBJ2-1 | NA | few | TRBV7-9
CSASRTGGVGELFF | TGCAGTGCTAGCAGGACAGGGGGTGTCGGGGAGCTGTTTTTT | TRBJ2-2 | TRBD1 | NA | TRBV20-1
CASSPTGTGELFF | TGTGCCAGCAGTCCGACAGGCACCGGGGAGCTGTTTTTT | TRBJ2-2 | NA | many | TRBV12-3/TRBV12-4
CASSPTGPFLTEAFF | TGTGCCAGCAGCCCAACAGGGCCCTTTTTGACTGAAGCTTTCTTT | TRBJ1-1 | NA | NA | TRBV12-3/TRBV12-4
CASSFRGYSYEQYF | TGTGCCAGCAGTTTCCGAGGCTATTCCTACGAGCAGTACTTC | TRBJ2-7 | NA | NA | TRBV27
CASKGGSNQPQHF | TGTGCCAGCAAGGGGGGTAGCAATCAGCCCCAGCATTTT | TRBJ1-5 | NA | many | TRBV12-3/TRBV12-4